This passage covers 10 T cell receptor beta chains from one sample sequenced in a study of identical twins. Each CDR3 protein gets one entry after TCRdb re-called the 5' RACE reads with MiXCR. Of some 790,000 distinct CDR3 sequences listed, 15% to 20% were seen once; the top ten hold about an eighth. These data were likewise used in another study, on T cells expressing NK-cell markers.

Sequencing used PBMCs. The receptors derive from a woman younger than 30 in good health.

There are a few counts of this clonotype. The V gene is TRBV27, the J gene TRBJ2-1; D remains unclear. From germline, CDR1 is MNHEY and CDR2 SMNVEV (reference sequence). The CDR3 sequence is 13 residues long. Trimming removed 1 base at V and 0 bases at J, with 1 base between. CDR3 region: CASSLFSYNEQFF. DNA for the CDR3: TGTGCCAGCAGTTTATTCTCCTACAATGAGCAGTTCTTC.

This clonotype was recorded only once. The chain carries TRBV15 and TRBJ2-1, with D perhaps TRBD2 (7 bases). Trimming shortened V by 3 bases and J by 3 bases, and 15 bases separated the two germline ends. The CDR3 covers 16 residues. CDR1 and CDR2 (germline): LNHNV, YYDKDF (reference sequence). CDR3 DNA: TGTGCCACCAGCAGGGGGGGGGCGGGGAACTACAATGAGCAGTTCTTC. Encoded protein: CATSRGGAGNYNEQFF.

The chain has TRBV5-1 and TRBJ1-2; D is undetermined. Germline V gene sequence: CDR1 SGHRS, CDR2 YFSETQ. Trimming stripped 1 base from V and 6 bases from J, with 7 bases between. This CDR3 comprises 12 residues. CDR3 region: CASSLPADGYTF. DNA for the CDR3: TGCGCCAGCAGCTTGCCTGCGGATGGCTACACCTTC.

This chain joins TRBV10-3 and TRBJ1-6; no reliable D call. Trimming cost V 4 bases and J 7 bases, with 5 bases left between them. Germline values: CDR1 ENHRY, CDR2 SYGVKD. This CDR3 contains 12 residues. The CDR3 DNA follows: TGTGCCATCAGTGGCGGAAATTCACCCCTCCACTTT. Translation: CAISGGNSPLHF.

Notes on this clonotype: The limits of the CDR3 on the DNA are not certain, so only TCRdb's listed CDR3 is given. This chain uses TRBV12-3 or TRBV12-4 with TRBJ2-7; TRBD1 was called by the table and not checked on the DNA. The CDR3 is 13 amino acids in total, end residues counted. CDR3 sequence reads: CASSILGEYEQYF.

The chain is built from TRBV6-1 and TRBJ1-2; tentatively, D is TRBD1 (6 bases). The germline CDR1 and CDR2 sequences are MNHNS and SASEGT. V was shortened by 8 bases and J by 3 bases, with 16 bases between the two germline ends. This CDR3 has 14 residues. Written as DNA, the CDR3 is TGTGCCAGCTCCCGGGGGCCAGACCACTATGGCTACACCTTC. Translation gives CASSRGPDHYGYTF.

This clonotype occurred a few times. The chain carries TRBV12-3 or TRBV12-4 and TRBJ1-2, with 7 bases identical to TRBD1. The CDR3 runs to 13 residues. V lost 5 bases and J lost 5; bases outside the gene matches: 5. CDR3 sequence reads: CASSIGDRYGYTF. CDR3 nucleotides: TGTGCCAGCAGTATAGGGGACAGATATGGCTACACCTTC.

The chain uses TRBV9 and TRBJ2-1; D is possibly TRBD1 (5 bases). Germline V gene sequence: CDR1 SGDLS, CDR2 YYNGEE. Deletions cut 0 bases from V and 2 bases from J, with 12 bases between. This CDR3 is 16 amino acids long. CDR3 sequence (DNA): TGTGCCAGCAGCGTAGACCCGACAGATGCCTACAATGAGCAGTTCTTC. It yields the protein CASSVDPTDAYNEQFF.

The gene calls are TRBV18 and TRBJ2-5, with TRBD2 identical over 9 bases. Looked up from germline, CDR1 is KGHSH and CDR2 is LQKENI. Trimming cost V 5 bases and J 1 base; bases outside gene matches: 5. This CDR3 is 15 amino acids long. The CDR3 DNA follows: TGTGCCAGCTCAATCTTAGCGGGAGTCCAAGAGACCCAGTACTTC. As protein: CASSILAGVQETQYF.

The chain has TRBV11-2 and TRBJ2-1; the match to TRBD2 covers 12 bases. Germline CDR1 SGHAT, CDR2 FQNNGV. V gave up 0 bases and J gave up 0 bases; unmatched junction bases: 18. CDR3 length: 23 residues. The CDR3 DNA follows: TGTGCCAGCAGCTTAGATGAATCCTTGGAACTAGCGGGAGGCCGCCGCTCCTACAATGAGCAGTTCTTC. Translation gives CASSLDESLELAGGRRSYNEQFF.